This T cell receptor (beta chain) was recovered during a study of human T cells and chemical hapten exposure. One entry per CDR3 protein, called by TCRdb with MiXCR from the RACE reads. The profile covers 350,000 to 450,000 distinct CDR3 sequences, with about 5.1% appearing a single time and 2% to 3% taken by the ten largest. Points on this clonotype: The antigen remains undetermined.

CDR1 and CDR2 from the germline V gene are MNHEY and SMNVEV (reference sequence). This CDR3 spans 13 amino acids. V lost 8 bases, J lost 0 bases, and 11 bases lay in between. Study conclusions and caveats: Large CDR3 similarity clusters arose significantly more often from expanded TCRs than from controls. Among TCRs, those above 1 in 1000 frequency were unaffected by DPC sensitization.

Time point described: pre-sensitization, week 0. Noted treatment: therapeutic diphenylcyclopropenone sensitization with weekly scalp DPC. Donors were 18 to 70-year-old alopecia patients suitable for DPC. The receptor was derived from a woman between 45 and 60 years old with alopecia areata. Some clones in this sample may be carry-over from other donors' samples. Sequencing used whole blood, obtained in connection with sensitization to the hapten diphenylcyclopropenone (DPC). This rearrangement joins TRBV27 to TRBJ2-7; unclear D gene. CDR3 coding DNA: TGTGCCAGCGCCGGCGGAAGCTCCTACGAGCAGTACTTC. As protein: CASAGGSSYEQYF.